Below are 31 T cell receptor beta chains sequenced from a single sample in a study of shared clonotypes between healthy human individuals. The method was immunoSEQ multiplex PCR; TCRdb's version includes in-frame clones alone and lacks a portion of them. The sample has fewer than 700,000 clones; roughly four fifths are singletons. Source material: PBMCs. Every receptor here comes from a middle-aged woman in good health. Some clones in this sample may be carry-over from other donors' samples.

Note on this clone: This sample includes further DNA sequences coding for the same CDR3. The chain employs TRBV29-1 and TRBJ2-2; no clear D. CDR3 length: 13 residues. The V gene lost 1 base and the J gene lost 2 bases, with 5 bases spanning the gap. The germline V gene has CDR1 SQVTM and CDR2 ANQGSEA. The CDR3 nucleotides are TGCAGCGTTGAAGGGCTCAACACCGGGGAGCTGTTTTTT. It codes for CSVEGLNTGELFF.

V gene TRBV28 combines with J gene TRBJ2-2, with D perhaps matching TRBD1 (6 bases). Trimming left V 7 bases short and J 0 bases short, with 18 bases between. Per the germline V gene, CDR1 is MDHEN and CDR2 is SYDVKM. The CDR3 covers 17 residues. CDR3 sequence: CASTLGTGTSNTGELFF. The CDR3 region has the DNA TGTGCCAGCACCCTAGGGACCGGGACATCGAACACCGGGGAGCTGTTTTTT.

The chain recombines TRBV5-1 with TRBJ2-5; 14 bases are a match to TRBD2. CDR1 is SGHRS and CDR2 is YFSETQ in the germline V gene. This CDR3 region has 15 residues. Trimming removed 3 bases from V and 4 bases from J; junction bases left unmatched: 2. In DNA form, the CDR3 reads TGCGCCAGCAGCTCGGGACTAGCGGGAGCAGAGACCCAGTACTTC. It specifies CASSSGLAGAETQYF.

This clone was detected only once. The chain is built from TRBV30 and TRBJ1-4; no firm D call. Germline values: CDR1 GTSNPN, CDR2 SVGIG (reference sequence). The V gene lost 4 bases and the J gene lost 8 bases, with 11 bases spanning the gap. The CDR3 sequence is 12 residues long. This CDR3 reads CAWTPEGEKLFF. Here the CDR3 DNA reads TGTGCCTGGACCCCGGAGGGAGAAAAACTGTTTTTT.

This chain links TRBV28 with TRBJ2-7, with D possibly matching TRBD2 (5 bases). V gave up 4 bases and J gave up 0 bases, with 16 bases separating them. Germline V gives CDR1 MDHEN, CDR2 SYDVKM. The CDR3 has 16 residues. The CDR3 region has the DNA TGTGCCAGCAGTTATGGGGTGGGAGTTAGCTCCTACGAGCAGTACTTC. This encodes CASSYGVGVSSYEQYF.

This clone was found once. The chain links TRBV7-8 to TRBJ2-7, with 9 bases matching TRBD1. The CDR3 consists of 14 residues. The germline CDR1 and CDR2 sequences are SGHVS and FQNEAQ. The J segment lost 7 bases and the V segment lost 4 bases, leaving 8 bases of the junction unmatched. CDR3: CASSSRTGEGEQYF. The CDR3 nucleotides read TGTGCCAGCAGCTCCCGGACAGGGGAGGGGGAGCAGTACTTC.

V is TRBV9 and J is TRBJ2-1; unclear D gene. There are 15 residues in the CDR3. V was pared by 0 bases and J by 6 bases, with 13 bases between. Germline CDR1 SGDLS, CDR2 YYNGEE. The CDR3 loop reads CASSVEGNDLNEQFF. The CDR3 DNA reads TGTGCCAGCAGCGTAGAAGGGAATGATCTCAATGAGCAGTTCTTC. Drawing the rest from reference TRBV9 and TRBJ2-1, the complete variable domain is DSGVTQTPKHLITATGQRVTLRCSPRSGDLSVYWYQQSLDQGLQFLIQYYNGEERAKGNILERFSAQQFPDLHSELNLSSLELGDSALYFCASSVEGNDLNEQFFGPGTRLTVL.

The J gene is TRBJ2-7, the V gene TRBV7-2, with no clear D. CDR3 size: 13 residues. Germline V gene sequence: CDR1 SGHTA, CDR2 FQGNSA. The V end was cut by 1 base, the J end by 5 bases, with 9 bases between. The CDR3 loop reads CASSLGVGDEQYF. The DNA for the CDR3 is TGTGCCAGCAGCTTAGGGGTCGGAGACGAGCAGTACTTC.

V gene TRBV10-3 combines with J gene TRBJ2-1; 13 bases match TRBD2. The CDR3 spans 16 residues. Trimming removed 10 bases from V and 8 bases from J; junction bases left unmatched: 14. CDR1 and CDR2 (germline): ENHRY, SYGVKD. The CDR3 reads CATLIGLAGEGYEQFF. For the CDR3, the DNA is TGTGCCACCCTAATTGGACTAGCGGGAGAAGGGTATGAGCAGTTCTTC.

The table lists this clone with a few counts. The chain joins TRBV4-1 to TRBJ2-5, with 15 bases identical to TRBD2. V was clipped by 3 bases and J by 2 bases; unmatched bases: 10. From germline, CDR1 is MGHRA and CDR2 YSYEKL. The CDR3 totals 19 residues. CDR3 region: CASSHPGLAGGPGQETQYF. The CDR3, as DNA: TGCGCCAGCAGCCACCCGGGACTAGCGGGAGGCCCAGGGCAAGAGACCCAGTACTTC.

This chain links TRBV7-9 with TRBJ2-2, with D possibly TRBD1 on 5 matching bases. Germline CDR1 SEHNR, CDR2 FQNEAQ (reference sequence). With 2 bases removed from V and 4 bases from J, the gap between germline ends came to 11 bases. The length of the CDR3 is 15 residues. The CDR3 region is CASSLLGRSTGELFF. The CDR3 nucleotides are TGTGCCAGCAGCTTATTGGGGCGAAGCACCGGGGAGCTGTTTTTT.

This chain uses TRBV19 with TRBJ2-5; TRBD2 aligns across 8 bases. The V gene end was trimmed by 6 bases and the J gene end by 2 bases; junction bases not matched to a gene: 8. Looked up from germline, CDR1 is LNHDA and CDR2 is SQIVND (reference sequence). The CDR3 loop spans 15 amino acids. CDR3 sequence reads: CASSPGGHYQETQYF. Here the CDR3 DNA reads TGTGCCAGTAGCCCGGGGGGGCACTATCAAGAGACCCAGTACTTC.

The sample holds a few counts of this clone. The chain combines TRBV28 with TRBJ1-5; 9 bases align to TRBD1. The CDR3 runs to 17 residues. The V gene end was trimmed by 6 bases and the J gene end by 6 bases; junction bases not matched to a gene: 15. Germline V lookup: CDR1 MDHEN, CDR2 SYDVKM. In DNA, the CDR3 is TGTGCCAGCAGGAGTACCGGGGACAGGGTCTCCGTTCAGCCCCAGCATTTT. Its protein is CASRSTGDRVSVQPQHF.

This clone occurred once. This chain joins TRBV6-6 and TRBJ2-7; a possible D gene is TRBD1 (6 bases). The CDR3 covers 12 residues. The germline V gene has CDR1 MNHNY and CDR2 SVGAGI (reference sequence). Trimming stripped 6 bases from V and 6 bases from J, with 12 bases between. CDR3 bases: TGTGCCAGCAGCCTCACAGGGACCGAGCAGTACTTC. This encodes CASSLTGTEQYF.

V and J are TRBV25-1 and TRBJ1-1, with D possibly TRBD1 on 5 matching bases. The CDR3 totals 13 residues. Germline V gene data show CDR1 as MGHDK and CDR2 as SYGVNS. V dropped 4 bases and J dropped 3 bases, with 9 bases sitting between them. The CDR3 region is CASSVAGHTEAFF. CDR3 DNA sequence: TGTGCCAGCAGTGTGGCAGGGCACACTGAAGCTTTCTTT.

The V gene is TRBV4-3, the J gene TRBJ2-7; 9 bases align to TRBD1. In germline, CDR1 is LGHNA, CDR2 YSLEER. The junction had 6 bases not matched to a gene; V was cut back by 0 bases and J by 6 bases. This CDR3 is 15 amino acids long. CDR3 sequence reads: CASSQEDGQGREQYF. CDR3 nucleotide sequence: TGCGCCAGCAGCCAAGAGGATGGACAGGGGCGCGAGCAGTACTTC.

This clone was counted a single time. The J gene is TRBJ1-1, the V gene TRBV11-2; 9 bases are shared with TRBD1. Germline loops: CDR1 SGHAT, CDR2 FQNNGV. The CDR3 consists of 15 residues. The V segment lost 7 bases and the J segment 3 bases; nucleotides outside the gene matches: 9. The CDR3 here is CASNKLRTGDTEAFF. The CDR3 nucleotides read TGTGCCAGCAATAAACTTCGGACAGGGGACACTGAAGCTTTCTTT.

The CDR3 region is CASSQTGGSTNEKLFF. The DNA of the CDR3 is TGCGCCAGCAGCCAGACAGGGGGCTCAACTAATGAAAAACTGTTTTTT. The chain employs TRBV4-1 and TRBJ1-4; TRBD1 matches 10 bases. From germline, CDR1 is MGHRA and CDR2 YSYEKL. The CDR3 is 16 residues long. Unmatched junction bases numbered 1, after V lost 3 bases and J lost 0 bases.

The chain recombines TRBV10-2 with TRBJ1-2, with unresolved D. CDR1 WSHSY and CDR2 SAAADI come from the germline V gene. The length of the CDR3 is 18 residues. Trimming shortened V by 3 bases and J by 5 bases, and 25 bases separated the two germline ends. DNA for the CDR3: TGCGCCAGCAGTGACAGCCGATTGTTGGTACCCCCCCAGTATGGCTACACCTTC. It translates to CASSDSRLLVPPQYGYTF.

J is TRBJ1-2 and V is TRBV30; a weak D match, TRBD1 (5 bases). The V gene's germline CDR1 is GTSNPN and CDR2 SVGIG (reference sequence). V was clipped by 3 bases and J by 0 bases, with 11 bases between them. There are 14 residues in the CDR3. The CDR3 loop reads CAWRFSRANYGYTF. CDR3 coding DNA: TGTGCCTGGAGGTTTTCCAGGGCTAACTATGGCTACACCTTC.

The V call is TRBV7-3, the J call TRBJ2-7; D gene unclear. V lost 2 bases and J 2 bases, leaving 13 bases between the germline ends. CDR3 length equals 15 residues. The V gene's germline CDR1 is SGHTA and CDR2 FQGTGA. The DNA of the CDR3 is TGTGCCAGCAGCTTAGCCCCTGCGGATCCCTACGAGCAGTACTTC. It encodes CASSLAPADPYEQYF.

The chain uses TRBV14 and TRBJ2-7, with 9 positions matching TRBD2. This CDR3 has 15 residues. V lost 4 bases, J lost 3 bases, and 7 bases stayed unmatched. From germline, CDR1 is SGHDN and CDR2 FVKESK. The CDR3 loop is CASSPSGLANYEQYF. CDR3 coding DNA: TGTGCCAGCAGCCCGTCGGGACTAGCTAACTACGAGCAGTACTTC.

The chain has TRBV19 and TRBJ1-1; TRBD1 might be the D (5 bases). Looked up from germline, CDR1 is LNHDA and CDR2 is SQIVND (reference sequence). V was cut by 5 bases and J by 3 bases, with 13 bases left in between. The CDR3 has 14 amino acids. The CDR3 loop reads CASSRRVSDTEAFF. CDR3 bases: TGTGCCAGTAGTCGCAGGGTTTCCGACACTGAAGCTTTCTTT.

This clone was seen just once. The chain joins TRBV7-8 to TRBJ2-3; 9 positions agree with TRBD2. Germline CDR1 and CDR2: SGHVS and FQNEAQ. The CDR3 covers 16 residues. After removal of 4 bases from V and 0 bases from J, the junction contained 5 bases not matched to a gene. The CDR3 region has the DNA TGTGCCAGCAGCTCTCAGCGGGAGGCTAGCACAGATACGCAGTATTTT. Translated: CASSSQREASTDTQYF. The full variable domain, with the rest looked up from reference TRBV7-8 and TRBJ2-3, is GAGVSQSPRYKVAKRGQDVALRCDPISGHVSLFWYQQALGQGPEFLTYFQNEAQLDKSGLPSDRFFAERPEGSVSTLKIQRTQQEDSAVYLCASSSQREASTDTQYFGPGTRLTVL.

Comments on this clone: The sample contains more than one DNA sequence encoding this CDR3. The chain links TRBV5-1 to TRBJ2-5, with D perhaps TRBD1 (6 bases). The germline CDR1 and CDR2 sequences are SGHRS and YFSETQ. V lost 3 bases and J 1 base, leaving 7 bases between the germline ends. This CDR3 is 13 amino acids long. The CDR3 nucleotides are TGCGCCAGCAGCTGGGACATCCAAGAGACCCAGTACTTC. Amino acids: CASSWDIQETQYF.

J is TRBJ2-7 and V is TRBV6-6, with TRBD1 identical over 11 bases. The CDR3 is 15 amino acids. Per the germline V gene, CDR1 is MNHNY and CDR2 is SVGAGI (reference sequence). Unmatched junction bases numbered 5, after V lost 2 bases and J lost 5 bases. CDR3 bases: TGTGCCAGCAGTTACCCTGGACAGGGGGCTGACGAGCAGTACTTC. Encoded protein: CASSYPGQGADEQYF.

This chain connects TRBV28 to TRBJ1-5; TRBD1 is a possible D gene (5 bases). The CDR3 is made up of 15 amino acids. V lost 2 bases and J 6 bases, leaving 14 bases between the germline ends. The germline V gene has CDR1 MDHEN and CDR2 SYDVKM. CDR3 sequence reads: CASSLGSVGGQPQHF. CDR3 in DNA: TGTGCCAGCAGTTTAGGCAGCGTGGGGGGTCAGCCCCAGCATTTT. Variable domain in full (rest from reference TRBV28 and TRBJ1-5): DVKVTQSSRYLVKRTGEKVFLECVQDMDHENMFWYRQDPGLGLRLIYFSYDVKMKEKGDIPEGYSVSREKKERFSLILESASTNQTSMYLCASSLGSVGGQPQHFGDGTRLSIL.

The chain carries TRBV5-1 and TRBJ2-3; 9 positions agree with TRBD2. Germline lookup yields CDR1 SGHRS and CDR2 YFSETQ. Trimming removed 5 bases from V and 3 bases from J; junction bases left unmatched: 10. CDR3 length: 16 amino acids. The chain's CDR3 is CASSRAGGPGTDTQYF. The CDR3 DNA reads TGCGCCAGCAGTAGGGCGGGAGGGCCCGGGACAGATACGCAGTATTTT. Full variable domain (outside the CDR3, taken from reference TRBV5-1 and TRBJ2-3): KAGVTQTPRYLIKTRGQQVTLSCSPISGHRSVSWYQQTPGQGLQFLFEYFSETQRNKGNFPGRFSGRQFSNSRSEMNVSTLELGDSALYLCASSRAGGPGTDTQYFGPGTRLTVL.

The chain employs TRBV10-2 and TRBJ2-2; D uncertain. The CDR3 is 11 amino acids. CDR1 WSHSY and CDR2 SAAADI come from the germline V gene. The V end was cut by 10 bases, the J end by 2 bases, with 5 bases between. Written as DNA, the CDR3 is TGCGCCACCCAAAACACCGGGGAGCTGTTTTTT. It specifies CATQNTGELFF.

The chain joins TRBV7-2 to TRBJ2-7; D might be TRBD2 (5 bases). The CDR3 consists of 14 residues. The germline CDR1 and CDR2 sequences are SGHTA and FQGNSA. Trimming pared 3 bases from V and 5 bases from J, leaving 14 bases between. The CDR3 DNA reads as TGTGCCAGCAGCTTTGAACTAGTATACCACGAGCAGTACTTC. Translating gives CASSFELVYHEQYF.

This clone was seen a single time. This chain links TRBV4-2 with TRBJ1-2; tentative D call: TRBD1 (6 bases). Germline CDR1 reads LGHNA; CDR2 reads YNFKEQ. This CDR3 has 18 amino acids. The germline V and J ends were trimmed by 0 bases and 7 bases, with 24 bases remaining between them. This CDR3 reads CASSQDGGQGLKTGGYTF. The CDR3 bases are TGTGCCAGCAGCCAAGACGGCGGCCAGGGGCTTAAGACTGGTGGCTACACCTTC.